This T cell receptor beta chain comes out of a study of blood T cell repertoires in COVID-19. The CDR3 consists of 14 residues. The V gene's germline CDR1 is MGHRA and CDR2 YSYEKL. Trimming took 3 bases from V and 5 from J, leaving 13 bases between them. The assay was immunoSEQ multiplex PCR, and TCRdb's table has in-frame clones only and misses some. The sample records about 33,000 clones, around 90% being singletons. Sequenced input: peripheral blood. The genes are TRBV4-1 and TRBJ1-1; D may be TRBD1 (6 bases). This TCR was recovered from a human donor in a cohort sampled during active COVID-19. The CDR3 region is CASSHAGVWTEAFF. The CDR3, as DNA: TGCGCCAGCAGCCATGCAGGGGTGTGGACTGAAGCTTTCTTT.